This record looks at one TCR beta chain sequence and its context. Its antigen is not identified. Germline lookup yields CDR1 SGDLS and CDR2 YYNGEE. Trimming stripped 4 bases from V and 4 bases from J, with 11 bases between. The CDR3 is 13 amino acids. This sample was taken from a study of a mutant IDH1 vaccine in newly diagnosed glioma. Study overall: Eight vaccine doses were administered to patients at weeks 1, 3, 5, 7, 11, 15, 19 and 23. Vaccine administration was initiated 4-6 weeks following radiotherapy alone, or with temozolomide cycles. Earlier care involved radiotherapy, temozolomide, or both, and the majority received both.

The data were produced by immunoSEQ multiplex PCR, yet TCRdb's version contains in-frame clones alone and is incomplete. This table has about 30,000 clones, 60% to 80% appearing once. Time point of the sample: week 11, during vaccination. Vaccination used 300 ug of mutant IDH1 20-mer peptide per dose, with topical imiquimod. The chain recombines TRBV9 with TRBJ1-2, with D tentatively TRBD1 (6 bases). This TCR came from a man aged 25 to 40 with glioma. Specimen: PBMCs, collected from a glioma patient whose treatment included an IDH1 peptide vaccine. The CDR3 region has the DNA TGTGCCAGCAGCCCTAGACAGGCCTATGGCTACACCTTC. It codes for CASSPRQAYGYTF.